This T cell receptor (beta chain) was retrieved from a study of monozygotic twins with inflammatory bowel disease. This CDR3 is 16 amino acids long. From germline, CDR1 is SGHRS and CDR2 YFSETQ. TCRdb reprocessed the 5' RACE reads, with one entry per CDR3 protein and no DNA. This sample's table reports approximately 420,000 distinct CDR3 sequences. The sequencing sample was made of blood. This chain joins TRBV5-1 and TRBJ1-6; checking the TCRdb D call of TRBD1 is not possible without DNA. The clonotype was recovered from a human donor with ulcerative colitis or Crohn's disease, or a healthy co-twin of an affected twin (not recorded which). The CDR3 sequence: CASSLDGQGSNSPLHF.